The 24 T cell receptor beta chains below come from one sample, sequenced in a study of T cells in Graves' hyperthyroidism and ophthalmopathy. TCR beta CDR3 regions were amplified from RNA transcripts. The primer set for the first-round RT-PCR of the TCR CDR3 was HTBI. Via MiXCR, TCRdb re-called the multiplex PCR reads, giving one row per CDR3 protein. The repertoire holds 640,000 or so distinct CDR3 sequences, with 14% to 15% as singletons. The sample comprised blood. These receptor sequences come from a woman aged 40 to 50 with Graves' ophthalmopathy.

This clonotype was detected many times. The chain has TRBV29-1 and TRBJ2-7; no reliable D call. V was shortened by 0 bases and J by 5 bases, with 8 bases between the two germline ends. CDR1 and CDR2 from the germline V gene are SQVTM and ANQGSEA. CDR3 length equals 12 residues. The CDR3 protein is CSVEDLHHEQYF. CDR3 DNA sequence: TGCAGCGTTGAAGATCTTCATCACGAGCAGTACTTC.

This clonotype was observed at least ten times. The chain carries TRBV19 and TRBJ2-5; D is uncertain. Trimming took 3 bases from V and 0 from J, leaving 5 bases between them. The CDR3 loop spans 13 amino acids. CDR1 is LNHDA, CDR2 SQIVND, per germline (reference sequence). CDR3 DNA sequence: TGTGCCAGTAGTATGCAGGACCAAGAGACCCAGTACTTC. Translated: CASSMQDQETQYF.

This clonotype was found many times. The chain is built from TRBV24-1 and TRBJ2-3, with 7 bases matching TRBD2. Unmatched junction bases numbered 9, after V lost 5 bases and J lost 2 bases. This CDR3 contains 16 residues. Germline V gene data show CDR1 as KGHDR and CDR2 as SFDVKD. The CDR3 is CATSGPTSENTDTQYF. As DNA, the CDR3 is TGTGCCACCAGTGGTCCCACTAGCGAAAACACAGATACGCAGTATTTT.

This clonotype was found many times. The rearrangement uses TRBV12-3 or TRBV12-4 and TRBJ2-7, with no clear D. V lost 3 bases to trimming and J lost 1 base, with 7 bases between them. The CDR3 contains 13 residues. DNA of the CDR3: TGTGCCAGCAGTTTTGCAGAGTCCTACGAGCAGTACTTC. As protein: CASSFAESYEQYF.

The chain joins TRBV6-5 to TRBJ1-1; D uncertain. This CDR3 has 14 residues. Germline V gene lookup returns CDR1 MNHEY and CDR2 SVGAGI. V was pared by 0 bases and J by 1 base, with 6 bases between. The CDR3 region has the DNA TGTGCCAGCAGTTACTCGAAACAGAACACTGAAGCTTTCTTT. This codes for CASSYSKQNTEAFF.

The table lists this clonotype with many counts. This CDR3 reads CASSWGGQALEAFF. As DNA, the CDR3 is TGTGCCAGCAGCTGGGGGGGACAGGCCCTCGAGGCTTTCTTT. J is TRBJ1-1 and V is TRBV12-3 or TRBV12-4; 8 nucleotides line up with TRBD1. Trimming at V came to 6 bases and at J to 11 bases, leaving 14 bases not matched to a gene. The CDR3 spans 14 residues.

A note on this clonotype: The conserved phenylalanine or tryptophan is not found at the CDR3 terminus, so this likely reflects a read error. CDR3 residues: CSVGVRTGVQETQYL. In DNA form, the CDR3 reads TGCAGCGTTGGGGTCCGGACAGGGGTCCAAGAGACCCAGTACTTA. The chain joins TRBV29-1 to TRBJ2-5, with 9 bases fitting TRBD1. Germline assignment: CDR1 SQVTM and CDR2 ANQGSEA. J was trimmed by 1 base and V by 4 bases; bases with no gene match: 7. CDR3 length: 15 residues.

This chain links TRBV7-2 with TRBJ2-7; D may be TRBD2 (5 bases). Looked up from germline, CDR1 is SGHTA and CDR2 is FQGNSA. The CDR3 contains 14 residues. The V end was cut by 5 bases, the J end by 0 bases, with 11 bases between. CDR3 coding DNA: TGTGCCAGCAGCCCGGACTTTAGCTCCTACGAGCAGTACTTC. Protein: CASSPDFSSYEQYF.

This clonotype has more than one count but fewer than ten. CDR3 DNA sequence: TGTGCCAGCAGCTGGGGGACAGGTCCCCCGAACACTGAAGCTTTCTTT. Its translation is CASSWGTGPPNTEAFF. The gene calls are TRBV5-5 and TRBJ1-1; 8 bases map to TRBD1. V lost 3 bases to trimming and J lost 1 base; unmatched junction nucleotides: 8. This CDR3 is 16 amino acids long. The V gene's germline CDR1 is SGHKS and CDR2 YYEKEE (reference sequence).

This clonotype was recorded a few times. This chain joins TRBV4-1 and TRBJ2-7, with TRBD1 matching over 8 bases. The CDR3 extends over 15 amino acids. CDR1 MGHRA and CDR2 YSYEKL come from the germline V gene. Trimming removed 0 bases from V and 2 bases from J; junction bases left unmatched: 3. As DNA, the CDR3 is TGCGCCAGCAGCCAAGAGGCCAGGGGGCCCTACGAGCAGTACTTC. It codes for CASSQEARGPYEQYF.

The rearrangement links TRBV6-1 to TRBJ1-5; maybe TRBD1 (5 bases). The CDR3 covers 14 residues. Germline V gives CDR1 MNHNS, CDR2 SASEGT. V gave up 3 bases and J gave up 4 bases, with 10 bases separating them. The CDR3 DNA follows: TGTGCCAGCAGTGAGATGACAGTAAATCAGCCCCAGCATTTT. Translated, it gives CASSEMTVNQPQHF.

This clonotype was picked up many times. J is TRBJ2-3 and V is TRBV27; perhaps TRBD2 as D (6 bases). The germline CDR1 and CDR2 sequences are MNHEY and SMNVEV (reference sequence). Trimming pared 5 bases from V and 4 bases from J, leaving 10 bases between. The CDR3 is 13 residues long. The CDR3 spells CASSHGGADTQYF. CDR3 DNA: TGTGCCAGCAGTCACGGGGGAGCAGATACGCAGTATTTT.

This clonotype was found a few times. V gene TRBV5-6 combines with J gene TRBJ2-7, with 7 bases aligning to TRBD1. This CDR3 has 17 residues. Trimming cost V 5 bases and J 3 bases; bases outside gene matches: 17. The V gene's germline CDR1 is SGHDT and CDR2 YYEEEE. For the CDR3, the DNA is TGTGCCAGCAGACCGTATTCACCAGGGACAGTCCACTACGAGCAGTACTTC. Its translation is CASRPYSPGTVHYEQYF.

In this sample, this clonotype turned up many times. This sequence joins TRBV6-2 or TRBV6-3 and TRBJ1-1; TRBD1 matches at 7 bases. The CDR3 is 14 amino acids. The trim removed 6 bases at V and 0 bases at J, leaving 4 bases unmatched. CDR1 and CDR2 from the germline V gene are MNHEY and SVGEGT. CDR3 sequence: CASRPGQLNTEAFF. The CDR3 coding sequence is TGTGCCAGCAGACCGGGACAGTTGAACACTGAAGCTTTCTTT.

This chain connects TRBV30 to TRBJ1-2; possibly TRBD1 for D (5 bases). Trimming removed 6 bases at V and 4 bases at J, with 12 bases between. The CDR3 has 12 amino acids. CDR1 is GTSNPN and CDR2 is SVGIG in the germline V gene (reference sequence). Here the CDR3 DNA reads TGTGCCTGTCGGGGCAGCGTCTATGGCTACACCTTC. It translates to CACRGSVYGYTF.

This clonotype appeared many times. The chain recombines TRBV10-3 with TRBJ2-7; maybe TRBD1 (5 bases). The ends were cut back, 6 bases at V and 3 bases at J, with 9 bases in the middle. Germline V gives CDR1 ENHRY, CDR2 SYGVKD. The length of the CDR3 is 12 residues. The CDR3 region has the DNA TGTGCCATCAGCGGTAGGGGCTACGAGCAGTACTTC. Protein: CAISGRGYEQYF.

This clonotype was seen repeatedly, ten times or more. This sequence joins TRBV11-2 and TRBJ1-2; D call uncertain. Trimming pared 0 bases from V and 4 bases from J, leaving 9 bases between. CDR1 and CDR2 from the germline V gene are SGHAT and FQNNGV. This CDR3 is 14 amino acids long. The CDR3 loop reads CASSLEAASYGYTF. CDR3 sequence (DNA): TGTGCCAGCAGCTTAGAGGCCGCATCCTATGGCTACACCTTC.

This clonotype was recorded many times. V and J are TRBV11-2 and TRBJ2-5, with D possibly TRBD2 on 6 matching bases. Looked up from germline, CDR1 is SGHAT and CDR2 is FQNNGV. V lost 4 bases, J lost 4 bases, and 19 bases lay in between. There are 16 residues in the CDR3. CDR3 in DNA: TGTGCCAGCAGCTCCCCTTTCTTGACTAGACGAGAGACCCAGTACTTC. Translated, it gives CASSSPFLTRRETQYF.

This clonotype has only a few counts. The chain links TRBV29-1 to TRBJ2-5; D not resolved. The CDR3 runs 13 residues. CDR1 is SQVTM and CDR2 is ANQGSEA in the germline V gene. Deletions cut 2 bases from V and 5 bases from J, with 12 bases between. The CDR3 sequence: CSVEPGSWETQYF. In nucleotides, the CDR3 is TGCAGCGTTGAACCCGGGTCCTGGGAGACCCAGTACTTC.

This chain links TRBV6-1 with TRBJ1-2, with 9 bases identical to TRBD1. The CDR3 consists of 15 residues. The V gene end was trimmed by 3 bases and the J gene end by 7 bases; junction bases not matched to a gene: 9. The V gene's germline CDR1 is MNHNS and CDR2 SASEGT. The CDR3 loop is CASSDPGQGVSGYTF. For the CDR3, the DNA is TGTGCCAGCAGTGACCCGGGACAGGGTGTGAGTGGCTACACCTTC.

Worth noting for this clonotype: A single base separates this from a much larger clone, so it may be a read error. The V and J genes are TRBV10-3 and TRBJ2-5; D tentatively reads TRBD1 or TRBD2 (5 bases each). The germline V and J ends were trimmed by 1 base and 0 bases, with 12 bases remaining between them. This CDR3 has 16 amino acids. Germline V gene lookup returns CDR1 ENHRY and CDR2 SYGVKD. DNA of the CDR3: TGTGCCATCAGTGAGTACGGGGCTCTGTACCAAGAGACCCAGTACTTC. This gives the protein CAISEYGALYQETQYF.

This clonotype has ten or more counts. The gene calls are TRBV6-2 or TRBV6-3 and TRBJ1-3; no firm D call. Germline V CDR1 and CDR2: MNHEY, SVGEGT. CDR3 length: 14 amino acids. V was trimmed by 7 bases and J by 3 bases, leaving 13 bases between them. The CDR3 is CASKLDGNGNTIYF. The CDR3 coding sequence is TGTGCCAGCAAGTTGGACGGAAATGGAAACACCATATATTTT.

This clonotype has only a few counts. The V and J genes are TRBV20-1 and TRBJ2-5; the match to TRBD2 covers 9 bases. In germline, CDR1 is DFQATT, CDR2 SNEGSKA (reference sequence). V lost 6 bases, J lost 5 bases, and 10 bases stayed unmatched. There are 14 residues in the CDR3. For the CDR3, the DNA is TGCAGTGCCACCACCTCTAGCGGGAAGGAGACCCAGTACTTC. Protein: CSATTSSGKETQYF.

This clonotype has at least ten counts. V usage is TRBV5-1 and J usage is TRBJ2-2, with TRBD2 identical over 7 bases. Germline-derived CDR1 and CDR2 are SGHRS and YFSETQ. The CDR3 has 15 residues. The V gene end was trimmed by 4 bases and the J gene end by 6 bases; junction bases not matched to a gene: 9. The CDR3 sequence: CASSTPLGGSGELFF. CDR3 bases: TGCGCCAGCAGCACCCCATTGGGGGGGTCCGGGGAGCTGTTTTTT.